These T cell receptor beta chains were read from a single sample in a study of identical twins. Each CDR3 protein gets one entry after TCRdb re-called the 5' RACE reads with MiXCR. The sample carries about 700,000 distinct CDR3 sequences, 6% to 6.5% recorded once. Sequenced input: naive T cells sorted from blood. Source of these receptors: a man aged 18 to 35 in good health. The CDR3 runs from the conserved cysteine through the conserved F or W. The D gene is left open where the match is weak. Rows give clone size only sometimes, using once, few, many, or a class for an expanded clone.

v_call	d_call	clone_size	j_call	cdr3_aa	cdr3_nt
TRBV15	TRBD2	many	TRBJ2-3	CATSRTSGRDTDTQYF	TGTGCCACCAGCAGAACAAGCGGGAGGGACACAGATACGCAGTATTTT
TRBV20-1	TRBD1	many	TRBJ2-7	CSAKNRDRLYEQYF	TGCAGTGCGAAAAACCGGGACAGGCTTTACGAGCAGTACTTC
TRBV20-1	-	many	TRBJ1-3	CSVQGVSGNTIYF	TGCAGTGTTCAGGGAGTCTCTGGAAACACCATATATTTT
TRBV5-1	-	many	TRBJ1-2	CASSPVRGYTF	TGCGCCAGCAGCCCGGTCCGGGGCTACACCTTC
TRBV7-7	-	few	TRBJ2-1	CASSRDYSNEQFF	TGTGCCAGCAGCCGAGACTACTCCAATGAGCAGTTCTTC
TRBV20-1	-	many	TRBJ2-2	CSARGGLDTGELFF	TGCAGTGCTAGAGGGGGGCTGGACACCGGGGAGCTGTTTTTT
TRBV4-1	-	-	TRBJ2-2	CASSRGSPGELFF	TGCGCCAGCAGCCGTGGGAGCCCCGGGGAGCTGTTTTTT
TRBV15	TRBD2	many	TRBJ2-5	CATRTPGTSRETQYF	TGTGCCACCAGAACTCCCGGGACTAGCCGAGAGACCCAGTACTTC
TRBV15	-	many	TRBJ1-2	CATSRDLGSSYGYTF	TGTGCCACCAGCAGAGATTTGGGCAGCTCCTATGGCTACACCTTC
TRBV10-1	TRBD1	few	TRBJ2-1	CASSESRGIEQFF	TGCGCCAGCAGTGAGTCCAGGGGGATTGAGCAGTTCTTC
TRBV4-3	TRBD1	many	TRBJ2-6	CASRGTAISGANVLTF	TGCGCCAGCAGAGGGACAGCCATCTCTGGGGCCAACGTCCTGACTTTC
TRBV20-1	TRBD1	many	TRBJ2-1	CSASLATGTYNEQFF	TGCAGTGCTAGTCTCGCGACAGGGACCTACAATGAGCAGTTCTTC
TRBV20-1	TRBD2	few	TRBJ2-3	CSARDQGLAGLTTTDTQYF	TGCAGTGCTAGAGATCAGGGACTAGCGGGGCTCACTACCACAGATACGCAGTATTTT
TRBV6-2/TRBV6-3	-	-	TRBJ2-7	CASSRPGLGSAEQYF	TGTGCCAGCAGTCGTCCGGGGCTCGGATCCGCCGAGCAGTACTTC
TRBV20-1	TRBD2	many	TRBJ2-1	CSAYGTSGPGSYNEQFF	TGCAGTGCTTACGGGACTAGCGGTCCAGGCTCCTACAATGAGCAGTTCTTC
TRBV20-1	-	many	TRBJ2-5	CSASRVQETQYF	TGCAGTGCTAGCCGGGTCCAAGAGACCCAGTACTTC
TRBV6-1	-	many	TRBJ2-2	CASSWTQGTGELFF	TGTGCCAGCAGCTGGACACAGGGAACCGGGGAGCTGTTTTTT
TRBV6-2/TRBV6-3	TRBD1	few	TRBJ1-2	CASRTGTYGYTF	TGTGCCAGTAGGACAGGGACCTATGGCTACACCTTC
TRBV27	-	many	TRBJ2-1	CASKAGGNKQFF	TGTGCCAGCAAAGCCGGAGGGAACAAGCAGTTCTTC
TRBV7-2	TRBD1	many	TRBJ1-1	CASSLEVQGAEAFF	TGTGCCAGCAGCTTAGAAGTCCAGGGGGCTGAAGCTTTCTTT
TRBV5-5	-	many	TRBJ2-3	CASTRDGDTQYF	TGTGCCAGCACCCGTGACGGGGATACGCAGTATTTT
TRBV7-2	TRBD2	-	TRBJ2-2	CASTPSGNTGELFF	TGTGCCAGCACCCCTAGCGGAAACACCGGGGAGCTGTTTTTT
TRBV6-4	-	few	TRBJ2-3	CASSEDGRFMQYF	TGTGCCAGCAGTGAGGACGGGCGGTTTATGCAGTATTTT
TRBV5-1	-	many	TRBJ2-2	CASSLESGNTGELFF	TGCGCCAGCAGCTTGGAGAGCGGGAACACCGGGGAGCTGTTTTTT
TRBV14	TRBD2	-	TRBJ2-5	CASSRLQAGAMETQYF	TGTGCCAGCAGCCGACTACAAGCGGGAGCTATGGAGACCCAGTACTTC